The following is a TCR beta chain sequence with its context. The entry originates in a study of blood T cell repertoires in COVID-19. Germline V gives CDR1 SEHNR, CDR2 FQNEAQ (reference sequence). Trimming took 1 base from V and 3 from J; bases not matched to a gene: 15. The CDR3 is 18 amino acids. The data were produced by immunoSEQ multiplex PCR, yet TCRdb's version contains in-frame clones alone and is incomplete. The sample lists about 74,000 clones; around 88% were seen once. V and J are TRBV7-9 and TRBJ2-7, with 7 bases matching TRBD1. The receptor's source is a woman older than 75 with active or convalescent COVID-19. The sample was peripheral blood. In DNA, the CDR3 is TGTGCCAGCAGCTTAGGGTGGGCAGGGGGTGGTTTGGTCTACGAGCAGTACTTC. Residues: CASSLGWAGGGLVYEQYF.